The source of this T cell receptor beta chain is a study of blood T cell repertoires in COVID-19 (dated by TCRdb to 2020 to 2021). For context, the study as a whole: Samples from collaborators originated in the United States, Italy and Spain and spanned both the acute and convalescent phases of COVID-19. The material from the prospective study consisted of cDNA or gDNA derived from T cells, B-cell-depleted T cells, or PBMCs. Where HLA class I and class II types were available, the types were taken from metadata supplied by the sample provider, not from assay-based typing. A freely available public database, intended as a resource for researchers studying the immune response to SARS-CoV-2, is where the repertoires were released. Nearly every sample came with metadata listing a de-identified subject ID, COVID-19 status, age in years and sex. The dataset comprised deeply sampled blood TCRbeta repertoires from subjects exposed to, actively infected with, or recovered from COVID-19. The samples were drawn from two sources: the first 160 participants of the ongoing ImmuneRACE study, and about 1,300 subjects contributed by 6 global collaborators.

To note about this clone: It lacks a known antigen. The sample holds no much larger clone one base away, and base qualities are not on file.

Results and caveats for the whole study, not just this receptor: The quantity of clinical and demographic metadata differed by source and by participant and was supplied without curation.

TCRbeta CDR3 regions were amplified from genomic DNA using the immunoSEQ Assay, a bias-controlled multiplex PCR. The authors processed their data as follows. The number of nucleated cells in each sample was estimated by amplification of reference gene primers within the assay. To quantify the absolute abundance of each unique TCRbeta CDR3 rearrangement, sequence reads were collapsed and filtered. For each sample, productive Simpson clonality was calculated as the square root of Simpson's diversity index across productive rearrangements. Sourced from immuneACCESS, this table was stored by TCRdb with only in-frame sequences that have V and J called. A share of the clones is absent; for the studies checked, an unresolved V gene accounts for under half, and the remainder has no known explanation. From that table come the V and J calls and clone size; the DNA was used to work out D and trimming. Here the sample has around 320,000 clones; around 90% occur a single time. More than 2% of the sample lies in the top ten.

Each collaborating institution followed its own protocols to collect whole blood in K2EDTA tubes. For TCRbeta analysis, collaborators shipped samples as frozen whole blood, isolated PBMCs, or DNA extracted from either of those sample types. The CDR3 holds 12 amino acids from the cysteine to the phenylalanine. The sequence is cut down to CDR3 DNA, 36 bases in frame from base 1. CDR1 MNHEY and CDR2 SVGAGI were looked up in the germline V gene. The trim is 6 bases for V and 7 bases for J, with a gap of 13 bases between the germline ends. This clonotype originated in a man aged 18 to 29 with active or convalescent COVID-19. Sequences were obtained from peripheral blood. The chain is encoded by TRBV6-5 joined to TRBJ2-7; the D gene remains uncertain. The CDR3 amino acid sequence is: CASSAKTWEQYF. The DNA sequence is TGTGCCAGCAGCGCCAAGACATGGGAGCAGTACTTC.